This TCR beta chain was identified during a study of blood T cell repertoires in COVID-19. About the research overall: Spain, Italy and the United States supplied samples that represented acute and convalescent COVID-19.

TCRdb keeps only in-frame clones here, not all; method: immunoSEQ multiplex PCR. The data show around 120,000 clones, over 80% seen once. Germline CDR1 and CDR2: SGDLS and YYNGEE. J was trimmed by 4 bases and V by 4 bases; bases with no gene match: 13. The CDR3 loop spans 16 amino acids. The specimen was peripheral blood. The clonotype comes from a man aged 35 to 55 with active or convalescent COVID-19. V is TRBV9 and J is TRBJ1-2; 7 nucleotides agree with TRBD1. CDR3 residues: CASSPQVEGASYGYTF. CDR3 nucleotide sequence: TGTGCCAGCAGCCCACAGGTTGAGGGGGCAAGCTATGGCTACACCTTC. Looking up the rest from reference TRBV9 and TRBJ1-2 gives the full variable domain: DSGVTQTPKHLITATGQRVTLRCSPRSGDLSVYWYQQSLDQGLQFLIQYYNGEERAKGNILERFSAQQFPDLHSELNLSSLELGDSALYFCASSPQVEGASYGYTFGSGTRLTVV.